These 27 T cell receptor beta chains came from one sample sequenced in a study of blood T cell repertoires in COVID-19. Only in-frame clones appear in the TCRdb table, and some are missing; sequencing was by immunoSEQ multiplex PCR. The data contain approximately 190,000 clones, under 90% of them singletons. The material sequenced was peripheral blood. The receptors originated from a man under 40 with active or convalescent COVID-19.

The chain links TRBV3-1 (or the pseudogene TRBV3-2) to TRBJ1-2; 8 nucleotides agree with TRBD1. CDR1 LGHDT and CDR2 YNNKEL come from the germline V gene (reference sequence). Unmatched junction bases numbered 3, after V lost 6 bases and J lost 0 bases. The CDR3 has 14 residues. In DNA form, the CDR3 reads TGTGCCAGCAGGGACAGGGCCGCTAACTATGGCTACACCTTC. Its translation is CASRDRAANYGYTF.

The chain employs TRBV24-1 and TRBJ1-1; 7 nucleotides match TRBD1. V was clipped by 2 bases and J by 8 bases; unmatched bases: 4. Germline CDR1 is KGHDR and CDR2 is SFDVKD. This CDR3 is built from 13 residues. The CDR3 sequence: CATSDYPGQEAFF. The DNA of the CDR3 is TGTGCCACCAGTGATTATCCGGGACAGGAAGCTTTCTTT.

The J gene is TRBJ2-1, the V gene TRBV4-2, with 8 bases lining up with TRBD2. CDR3 length equals 16 residues. Trimming removed 0 bases from V and 4 bases from J; junction bases left unmatched: 5. The germline CDR1 and CDR2 sequences are LGHNA and YNFKEQ. This CDR3 is CASSQDRTSRYNEQFF. The DNA for the CDR3 is TGTGCCAGCAGCCAAGATAGGACTAGCCGATACAATGAGCAGTTCTTC.

The chain employs TRBV19 and TRBJ1-1; TRBD1 might be the D (5 bases). Germline V CDR1 and CDR2: LNHDA, SQIVND (reference sequence). The ends were cut back, 10 bases at V and 0 bases at J, with 12 bases in the middle. This CDR3 has 13 residues. The DNA of the CDR3 is TGTGCCACCCAAGGACATTTGAACACTGAAGCTTTCTTT. It encodes CATQGHLNTEAFF.

V usage is TRBV5-6 and J usage is TRBJ2-2; D remains ambiguous. The CDR3 spans 16 residues. V was clipped by 6 bases and J by 0 bases, with 15 bases between them. Germline V gene sequence: CDR1 SGHDT, CDR2 YYEEEE. DNA of the CDR3: TGTGCCAGCATCCCGTTGCGACTTCCGAACACCGGGGAGCTGTTTTTT. Protein product: CASIPLRLPNTGELFF.

J is TRBJ1-4 and V is TRBV5-4; 9 bases fit TRBD1. The CDR3 spans 16 residues. The junction had 7 bases not matched to a gene; V was cut back by 3 bases and J by 4 bases. Germline CDR1 and CDR2: SGHNT and YYREEE (reference sequence). CDR3 nucleotides: TGTGCCAGCAGCTCGACAGGGGGTGGAGTTAATGAAAAACTGTTTTTT. As protein: CASSSTGGGVNEKLFF.

The CDR3 region is CASSLFQNTEAFF. Written as DNA, the CDR3 is TGTGCCAGCAGCTTGTTCCAGAACACTGAAGCTTTCTTT. This chain connects TRBV7-8 to TRBJ1-1; D is unresolved. The V end was cut by 3 bases, the J end by 1 base, with 6 bases between. The CDR3 runs 13 residues. Germline V lookup: CDR1 SGHVS, CDR2 FQNEAQ.

This clone appeared a few times. The J gene is TRBJ1-2, the V gene TRBV12-3 or TRBV12-4; 8 nucleotides line up with TRBD1. The CDR3 spans 13 residues. With 5 bases clipped from V and 4 bases from J, the junction kept 3 bases outside the gene matches. The CDR3 loop is CASSPDRVYGYTF. The DNA of the CDR3 is TGTGCCAGCAGTCCGGACAGGGTCTATGGCTACACCTTC.

This chain joins TRBV9 and TRBJ1-3; D possibly corresponds to TRBD1 (6 bases). CDR1 and CDR2 (germline): SGDLS, YYNGEE. The germline V and J ends were trimmed by 3 bases and 9 bases, with 16 bases remaining between them. There are 14 residues in the CDR3. CDR3 sequence: CASSATGAASTIYF. Here the CDR3 DNA reads TGTGCCAGCAGCGCGACAGGAGCCGCGAGCACCATATATTTT.

This chain connects TRBV14 to TRBJ1-2; D possibly corresponds to TRBD1 (6 bases). Germline CDR1 is SGHDN and CDR2 is FVKESK. CDR3 length equals 14 residues. Deletions cut 3 bases from V and 3 bases from J, with 11 bases between. CDR3 sequence reads: CASSQGAFYYGYTF. Written as DNA, the CDR3 is TGTGCCAGCAGCCAGGGGGCATTTTACTATGGCTACACCTTC. The whole variable domain, filled in from reference TRBV14 and TRBJ1-2, reads EAGVTQFPSHSVIEKGQTVTLRCDPISGHDNLYWYRRVMGKEIKFLLHFVKESKQDESGMPNNRFLAERTGGTYSTLKVQPAELEDSGVYFCASSQGAFYYGYTFGSGTRLTVV.

This sequence joins TRBV7-9 and TRBJ2-7; 9 bases align to TRBD2. The CDR3 sequence is 17 residues long. Per germline, CDR1 SEHNR and CDR2 FQNEAQ (reference sequence). Trimming cost V 5 bases and J 8 bases; bases outside gene matches: 19. The CDR3: CASSQGGPPGGRAQQYF. Here the CDR3 DNA reads TGTGCCAGCAGCCAGGGGGGCCCTCCGGGCGGGAGGGCCCAGCAGTACTTC.

The chain recombines TRBV27 with TRBJ2-7; the D gene is possibly TRBD2 (6 bases). This CDR3 has 17 amino acids. Trimming left V 6 bases short and J 1 base short, with 22 bases between. CDR1 is MNHEY and CDR2 is SMNVEV in the germline V gene (reference sequence). The CDR3 is CASSAPLGTPRSYEQYF. The CDR3 nucleotides are TGTGCCAGCAGCGCACCCCTTGGGACTCCTCGTTCCTACGAGCAGTACTTC.

The chain employs TRBV2 and TRBJ2-3, with unresolved D. The CDR3 is made up of 16 amino acids. CDR1 is SNHLY and CDR2 is FYNNEI in the germline V gene. Trimming stripped 1 base from V and 0 bases from J, with 11 bases between. CDR3 sequence: CASSEGRYLSTDTQYF. The CDR3 DNA is TGTGCCAGCAGTGAAGGCAGGTACCTAAGCACAGATACGCAGTATTTT.

The rearrangement joins TRBV7-9 to TRBJ1-6; D gene uncertain. The length of the CDR3 is 13 residues. Germline lookup yields CDR1 SEHNR and CDR2 FQNEAQ (reference sequence). With 7 bases removed from V and 6 bases from J, the gap between germline ends came to 10 bases. DNA of the CDR3: TGTGCCAGCAACCGCGGGGTTAATTCACCCCTCCACTTT. Translation gives CASNRGVNSPLHF.

The V gene is TRBV30, the J gene TRBJ2-7; possible D gene TRBD1, 6 bases. Germline V gene lookup returns CDR1 GTSNPN and CDR2 SVGIG (reference sequence). This CDR3 is built from 12 residues. The ends were cut back, 6 bases at V and 4 bases at J, with 13 bases in the middle. The CDR3 loop reads CACNTGLYEQYF. For the CDR3, the DNA is TGTGCCTGCAATACAGGGTTATACGAGCAGTACTTC. Full variable domain (outside the CDR3, taken from reference TRBV30 and TRBJ2-7): SQTIHQWPATLVQPVGSPLSLECTVEGTSNPNLYWYRQAAGRGLQLLFYSVGIGQISSEVPQNLSASRPQDRQFILSSKKLLLSDSGFYLCACNTGLYEQYFGPGTRLTVT.

This clone was seen a single time. V and J are TRBV12-3 or TRBV12-4 and TRBJ1-5; D is undetermined. The CDR3 runs 13 residues. Trimming took off 2 bases at V and 5 bases at J, with 7 bases between the two ends. The CDR3 region is CASSLLRDQPQHF. In DNA form, the CDR3 reads TGTGCCAGCAGTTTATTGAGAGATCAGCCCCAGCATTTT.

The chain recombines TRBV7-2 with TRBJ2-7; 9 bases agree with TRBD2. Germline V CDR1 and CDR2: SGHTA, FQGNSA. The V segment lost 1 base and the J segment 5 bases; nucleotides outside the gene matches: 12. This CDR3 comprises 17 residues. The chain's CDR3 is CASSLDQQAGGPHEQYF. The CDR3 region has the DNA TGTGCCAGCAGCTTAGACCAGCAGGCGGGAGGGCCCCACGAGCAGTACTTC.

The chain uses TRBV29-1 and TRBJ2-7; the D gene is possibly TRBD1 (6 bases). CDR1 SQVTM and CDR2 ANQGSEA come from the germline V gene. Trimming left V 7 bases short and J 0 bases short, with 19 bases between. CDR3 length equals 15 residues. The CDR3 loop reads CSEPRDISSSYEQYF. CDR3 nucleotides: TGCAGCGAACCCCGGGACATTTCGAGCTCCTACGAGCAGTACTTC.

This clone was detected only once. V is TRBV9 and J is TRBJ1-5, with TRBD1 matching 9 bases. Germline loops: CDR1 SGDLS, CDR2 YYNGEE. There are 16 residues in the CDR3. V shed 3 bases and J 5 bases; nucleotides not matched to a gene: 9. The CDR3 sequence: CASSDNPGTGHQPQHF. CDR3 bases: TGTGCCAGCAGCGACAACCCCGGGACAGGGCATCAGCCCCAGCATTTT. Together with reference TRBV9 and TRBJ1-5, the CDR3 gives the full variable domain: DSGVTQTPKHLITATGQRVTLRCSPRSGDLSVYWYQQSLDQGLQFLIQYYNGEERAKGNILERFSAQQFPDLHSELNLSSLELGDSALYFCASSDNPGTGHQPQHFGDGTRLSIL.

V is TRBV5-4 and J is TRBJ2-5, with TRBD1 identical over 9 bases. The germline CDR1 and CDR2 sequences are SGHNT and YYREEE (reference sequence). V shed 4 bases and J 1 base; nucleotides not matched to a gene: 2. The CDR3 has 14 amino acids. The CDR3 bases are TGTGCCAGCAGCAGGGACAGGGTCCAAGAGACCCAGTACTTC. Its translation is CASSRDRVQETQYF. The whole variable domain, filled in from reference TRBV5-4 and TRBJ2-5, reads ETGVTQSPTHLIKTRGQQVTLRCSSQSGHNTVSWYQQALGQGPQFIFQYYREEENGRGNFPPRFSGLQFPNYSSELNVNALELDDSALYLCASSRDRVQETQYFGPGTRLLVL.

The gene calls are TRBV2 and TRBJ1-6; 10 bases agree with TRBD1. This CDR3 spans 14 amino acids. Germline V gene lookup returns CDR1 SNHLY and CDR2 FYNNEI. V was pared by 10 bases and J by 8 bases, with 8 bases of the junction left unmatched. The CDR3 sequence is CATRGGQGYSPLHF. The DNA for the CDR3 is TGTGCCACCCGGGGGGGACAGGGGTATTCACCCCTCCACTTT.

The chain joins TRBV11-2 to TRBJ2-3, with D possibly TRBD2 on 6 matching bases. V was shortened by 0 bases and J by 5 bases, with 12 bases between the two germline ends. The CDR3 loop spans 15 amino acids. Looked up from germline, CDR1 is SGHAT and CDR2 is FQNNGV. CDR3 sequence (DNA): TGTGCCAGCAGCTTAGATCCTTTAGCGGTAGATACGCAGTATTTT. Translated: CASSLDPLAVDTQYF.

Concerning this clone: The same CDR3 is also encoded by other DNA sequences in this sample. The chain links TRBV7-9 to TRBJ1-2; the D gene is possibly TRBD1 (5 bases). Trimming pared 1 base from V and 5 bases from J, leaving 8 bases between. This CDR3 has 13 residues. From germline, CDR1 is SEHNR and CDR2 FQNEAQ (reference sequence). The CDR3 DNA is TGTGCCAGCAGCTTAGGTCAGGGATATGGCTACACCTTC. Translated, it gives CASSLGQGYGYTF.

A remark on this clone: The junction departs from the called germline gene at one end, perhaps through a read error. V gene TRBV4-3 combines with J gene TRBJ1-2; no reliable D call. Germline assignment: CDR1 LGHNA and CDR2 YSLEER. The CDR3 loop spans 13 amino acids. CDR3 in DNA: TGCGCCAGCAGCCAAGGTCTCGGGGATGGGTACACCTTC. As protein: CASSQGLGDGYTF.

The CDR3 DNA is TGTGCCAGCAGCCAACTCCCTAGCGGGGTTGGGGAGACCCAGTACTTC. Translating gives CASSQLPSGVGETQYF. The V gene is TRBV14, the J gene TRBJ2-5; 9 bases are a match to TRBD2. The germline gives CDR1 SGHDN, CDR2 FVKESK. The CDR3 is 16 residues long. V shed 2 bases and J 5 bases; nucleotides not matched to a gene: 9.

The chain uses TRBV4-2 and TRBJ2-2; TRBD2 matches at 10 bases. J lost 6 bases, V lost 0 bases, and 7 bases had no gene match. Germline lookup yields CDR1 LGHNA and CDR2 YNFKEQ. This CDR3 has 17 residues. Here the CDR3 DNA reads TGTGCCAGCAGCCAAGATTTAAGGAGCGGGGGGGCCGGGGAGCTGTTTTTT. It encodes CASSQDLRSGGAGELFF.

This clone showed up just a few times. V is TRBV7-2 and J is TRBJ1-2, with a tentative D call TRBD1 (5 bases). This CDR3 region has 14 residues. Trimming cost V 2 bases and J 3 bases, with 10 bases left between them. The germline gives CDR1 SGHTA, CDR2 FQGNSA. The CDR3 here is CASSLSRVDYGYTF. The CDR3 bases are TGTGCCAGCAGCTTAAGCAGGGTAGACTATGGCTACACCTTC. The variable domain in full, completed from reference TRBV7-2 and TRBJ1-2, reads GAGVSQSPSNKVTEKGKDVELRCDPISGHTALYWYRQSLGQGLEFLIYFQGNSAPDKSGLPSDRFSAERTGGSVSTLTIQRTQQEDSAVYLCASSLSRVDYGYTFGSGTRLTVV.